The TCR beta chain under discussion was sequenced for a study of blood T cells in healthy people across ages. The study's findings and limits: Strongly correlated with naive T cell percentage was TCR beta diversity. Diversity of TCR beta per million T cells declined in a roughly linear way with age.

With a J-beta primer mix and a sample-barcoded 5' primer, a second PCR ran roughly 7 to 11 cycles. Each cDNA molecule was tagged by a template-switch adaptor that had 12 random nucleotides. TCRdb reprocessed the 5' RACE reads via MiXCR and lists one record per CDR3 protein. Of roughly 1,000,000 distinct CDR3 sequences in the sample, approximately 25% were seen once. There are 13 residues in the CDR3. CDR1 KGHDR and CDR2 SFDVKD come from the germline V gene. This clonotype was seen a few times. Its antigen is unknown. Compared with germline, one end of the junction differs, possibly owing to a read error. The same specimen was also included in a second study, on T cells of mothers and their children. Turning to that study: In cDNA synthesis, all of the extracted RNA was used at around 1.5 ug per 15 ul.

The chain combines TRBV24-1 with TRBJ2-1; perhaps TRBD2 as D (5 bases). Specimen: blood. This clonotype was obtained from a girl aged 2-10 years in good health. The CDR3 loop reads CATGGVPYNEQFF. The CDR3 DNA reads as TGCGCCACCGGAGGCGTCCCCTACAATGAGCAGTTCTTC.